This TCR beta chain was profiled in a study of T cells in Graves' hyperthyroidism and ophthalmopathy. Whole-study results and caveats: Blood also contained most expanded thyroid clonotypes above 0.001.

On this clonotype: Its antigen is undetermined.

RNA transcripts provided the source from which TCR beta CDR3 regions were amplified. HTBI primers were employed in a first-round RT-PCR of the TCR CDR3. TCRdb called the multiplex PCR reads again in MiXCR, with one record for every CDR3 protein. The sample has about half a million distinct CDR3 sequences, around 21% seen once. Absence of ophthalmopathy progression within 18 months defined stable Graves' hyperthyroidism. The authors obtained PBMCs from 10 ml of fresh peripheral blood. The CDR3 sequence is 16 residues long. With V trimmed by 5 bases and J by 1 base, 7 bases remained unmatched. CDR1 is PRHDT, CDR2 FYEKMQ, per germline (reference sequence).

This TCR was recovered from a man younger than 35 with Graves' hyperthyroidism. Sample: blood. The chain joins TRBV13 to TRBJ2-7, with 11 bases identical to TRBD2. CDR3 bases: TGTGCCAGCAGCGCACTTGGGACTAGCGGATCCTACGAGCAGTACTTC. This translates into CASSALGTSGSYEQYF. The complete variable domain, with remaining parts taken from reference TRBV13 and TRBJ2-7, reads AAGVIQSPRHLIKEKRETATLKCYPIPRHDTVYWYQQGPGQDPQFLISFYEKMQSDKGSIPDRFSAQQFSDYHSELNMSSLELGDSALYFCASSALGTSGSYEQYFGPGTRLTVT.